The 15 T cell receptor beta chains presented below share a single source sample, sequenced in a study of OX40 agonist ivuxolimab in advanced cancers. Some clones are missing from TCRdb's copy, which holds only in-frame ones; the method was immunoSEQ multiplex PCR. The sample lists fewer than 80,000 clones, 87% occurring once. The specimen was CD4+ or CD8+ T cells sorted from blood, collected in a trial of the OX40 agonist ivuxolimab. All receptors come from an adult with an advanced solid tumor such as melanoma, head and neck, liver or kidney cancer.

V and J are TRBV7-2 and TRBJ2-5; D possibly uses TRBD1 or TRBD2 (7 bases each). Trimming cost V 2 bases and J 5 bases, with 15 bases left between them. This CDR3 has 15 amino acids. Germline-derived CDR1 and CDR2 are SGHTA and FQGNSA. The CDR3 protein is CASSLNNQGGETQYF. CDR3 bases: TGTGCCAGCAGCTTAAACAACCAGGGGGGGGAGACCCAGTACTTC.

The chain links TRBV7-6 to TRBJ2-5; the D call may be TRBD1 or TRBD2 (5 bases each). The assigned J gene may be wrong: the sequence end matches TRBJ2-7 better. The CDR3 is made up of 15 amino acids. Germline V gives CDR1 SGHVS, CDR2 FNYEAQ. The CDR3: CASSAHTGTIYEQYF. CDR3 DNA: TGTGCCAGCAGCGCACATACCGGGACGATATACGAGCAGTACTTC.

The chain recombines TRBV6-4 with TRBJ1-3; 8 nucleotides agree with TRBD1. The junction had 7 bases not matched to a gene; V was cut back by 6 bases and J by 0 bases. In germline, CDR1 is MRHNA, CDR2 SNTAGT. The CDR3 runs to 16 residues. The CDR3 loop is CASSATGGISGNTIYF. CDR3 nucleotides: TGTGCCAGCAGCGCAACAGGGGGGATCTCTGGAAACACCATATATTTT.

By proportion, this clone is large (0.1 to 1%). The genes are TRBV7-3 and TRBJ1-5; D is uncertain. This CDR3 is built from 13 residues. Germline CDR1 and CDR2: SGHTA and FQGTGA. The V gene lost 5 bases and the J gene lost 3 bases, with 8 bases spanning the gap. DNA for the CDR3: TGTGCCAGCAGCCAACAGAACAATCAGCCCCAGCATTTT. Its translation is CASSQQNNQPQHF.

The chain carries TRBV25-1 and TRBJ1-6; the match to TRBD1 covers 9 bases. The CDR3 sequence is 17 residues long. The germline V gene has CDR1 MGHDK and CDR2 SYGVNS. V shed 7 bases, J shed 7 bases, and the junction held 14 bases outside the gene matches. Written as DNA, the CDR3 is TGTGCCAGCACGAGTCTTAGTCCGGGACAGGGAAATTCACCCCTCCACTTT. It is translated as CASTSLSPGQGNSPLHF. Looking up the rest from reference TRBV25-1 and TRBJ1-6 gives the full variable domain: EADIYQTPRYLVIGTGKKITLECSQTMGHDKMYWYQQDPGMELHLIHYSYGVNSTEKGDLSSESTVSRIRTEHFPLTLESARPSHTSQYLCASTSLSPGQGNSPLHFGNGTRLTVT.

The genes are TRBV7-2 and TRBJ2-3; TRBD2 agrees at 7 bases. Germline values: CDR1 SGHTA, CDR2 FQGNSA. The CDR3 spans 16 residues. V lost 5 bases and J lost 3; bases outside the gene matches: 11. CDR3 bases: TGTGCCAGCAGCCCACAAAGCGGGACGGTTACAGATACGCAGTATTTT. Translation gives CASSPQSGTVTDTQYF. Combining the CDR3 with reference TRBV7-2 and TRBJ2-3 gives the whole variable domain GAGVSQSPSNKVTEKGKDVELRCDPISGHTALYWYRQSLGQGLEFLIYFQGNSAPDKSGLPSDRFSAERTGGSVSTLTIQRTQQEDSAVYLCASSPQSGTVTDTQYFGPGTRLTVL.

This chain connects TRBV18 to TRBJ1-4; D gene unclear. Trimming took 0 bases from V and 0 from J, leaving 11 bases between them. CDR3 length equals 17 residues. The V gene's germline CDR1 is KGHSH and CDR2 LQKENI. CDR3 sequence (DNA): TGTGCCAGCTCACCACCGCTTCGGTTAGCAACTAATGAAAAACTGTTTTTT. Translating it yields CASSPPLRLATNEKLFF. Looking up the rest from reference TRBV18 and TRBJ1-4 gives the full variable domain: NAGVMQNPRHLVRRRGQEARLRCSPMKGHSHVYWYRQLPEEGLKFMVYLQKENIIDESGMPKERFSAEFPKEGPSILRIQQVVRGDSAAYFCASSPPLRLATNEKLFFGSGTQLSVL.

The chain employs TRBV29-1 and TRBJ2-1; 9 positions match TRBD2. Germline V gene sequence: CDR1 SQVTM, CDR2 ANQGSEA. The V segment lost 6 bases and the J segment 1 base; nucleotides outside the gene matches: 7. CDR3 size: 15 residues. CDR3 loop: CSVATSGPSYNEQFF. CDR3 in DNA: TGCAGCGTGGCTACTAGCGGGCCTTCCTACAATGAGCAGTTCTTC.

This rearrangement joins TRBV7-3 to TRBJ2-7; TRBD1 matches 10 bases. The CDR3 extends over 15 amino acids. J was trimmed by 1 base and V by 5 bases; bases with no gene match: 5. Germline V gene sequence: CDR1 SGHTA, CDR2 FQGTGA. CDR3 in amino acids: CASSLRQGASYEQYF. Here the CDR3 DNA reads TGTGCCAGCAGCCTAAGACAGGGGGCATCCTACGAGCAGTACTTC.

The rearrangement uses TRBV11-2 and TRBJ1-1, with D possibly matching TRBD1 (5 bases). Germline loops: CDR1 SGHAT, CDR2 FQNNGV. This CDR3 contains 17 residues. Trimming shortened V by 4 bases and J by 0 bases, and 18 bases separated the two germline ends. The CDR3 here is CASSSLHLGPMNTEAFF. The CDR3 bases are TGTGCCAGCAGCTCCCTTCACTTGGGGCCAATGAACACTGAAGCTTTCTTT.

The CDR3 here is CASSGTSGERDTQYF. CDR3 in DNA: TGTGCCAGCAGCGGCACTAGCGGGGAAAGGGACACGCAGTATTTT. This rearrangement joins TRBV9 to TRBJ2-3; TRBD2 agrees at 10 bases. The CDR3 consists of 15 residues. Germline V gene data show CDR1 as SGDLS and CDR2 as YYNGEE. With V trimmed by 3 bases and J by 9 bases, 10 bases remained unmatched.

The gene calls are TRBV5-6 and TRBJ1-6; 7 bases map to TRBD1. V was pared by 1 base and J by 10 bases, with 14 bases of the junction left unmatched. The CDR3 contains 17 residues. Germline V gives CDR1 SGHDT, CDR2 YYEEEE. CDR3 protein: CASSLFGADRSRSPLHF. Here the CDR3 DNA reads TGTGCCAGCAGCTTGTTCGGGGCGGACAGGTCACGATCACCCCTCCACTTT. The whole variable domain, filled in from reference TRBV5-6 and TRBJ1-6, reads DAGVTQSPTHLIKTRGQQVTLRCSPKSGHDTVSWYQQALGQGPQFIFQYYEEEERQRGNFPDRFSGHQFPNYSSELNVNALLLGDSALYLCASSLFGADRSRSPLHFGNGTRLTVT.

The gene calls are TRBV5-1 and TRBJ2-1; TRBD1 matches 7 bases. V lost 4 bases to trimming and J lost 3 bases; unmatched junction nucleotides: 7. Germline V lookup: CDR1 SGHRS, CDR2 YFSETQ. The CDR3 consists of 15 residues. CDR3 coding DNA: TGCGCCAGCAGCCTCACAGGGGACCACTACAATGAGCAGTTCTTC. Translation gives CASSLTGDHYNEQFF.

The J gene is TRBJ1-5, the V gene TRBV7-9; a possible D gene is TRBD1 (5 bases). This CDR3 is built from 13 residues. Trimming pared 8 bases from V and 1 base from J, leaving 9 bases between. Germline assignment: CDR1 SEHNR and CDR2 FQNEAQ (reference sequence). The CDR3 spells CASVAGSNQPQHF. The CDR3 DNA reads TGTGCCAGCGTGGCAGGGAGCAATCAGCCCCAGCATTTT.

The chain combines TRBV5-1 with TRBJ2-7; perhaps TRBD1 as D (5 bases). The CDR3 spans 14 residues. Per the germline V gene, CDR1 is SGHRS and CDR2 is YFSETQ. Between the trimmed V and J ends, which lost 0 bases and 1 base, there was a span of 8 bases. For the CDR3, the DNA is TGCGCCAGCAGCTTGGACAGGCTGTCCTACGAGCAGTACTTC. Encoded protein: CASSLDRLSYEQYF.